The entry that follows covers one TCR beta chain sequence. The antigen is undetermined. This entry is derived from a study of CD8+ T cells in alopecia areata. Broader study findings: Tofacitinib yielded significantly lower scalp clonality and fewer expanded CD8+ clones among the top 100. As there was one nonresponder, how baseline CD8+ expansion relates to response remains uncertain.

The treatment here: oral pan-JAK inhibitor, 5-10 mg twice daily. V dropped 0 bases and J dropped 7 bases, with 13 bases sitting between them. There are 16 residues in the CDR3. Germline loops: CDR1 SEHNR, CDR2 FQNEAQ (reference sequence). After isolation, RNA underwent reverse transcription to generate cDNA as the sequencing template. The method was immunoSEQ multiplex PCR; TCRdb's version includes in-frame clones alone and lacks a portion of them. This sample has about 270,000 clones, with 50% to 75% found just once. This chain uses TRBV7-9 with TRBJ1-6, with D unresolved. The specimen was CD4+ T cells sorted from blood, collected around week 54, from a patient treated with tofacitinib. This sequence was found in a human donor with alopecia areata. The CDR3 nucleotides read TGTGCCAGCAGCTTAGCTGGCGCAACCGGGAATTCACCCCTCCACTTT. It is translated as CASSLAGATGNSPLHF.